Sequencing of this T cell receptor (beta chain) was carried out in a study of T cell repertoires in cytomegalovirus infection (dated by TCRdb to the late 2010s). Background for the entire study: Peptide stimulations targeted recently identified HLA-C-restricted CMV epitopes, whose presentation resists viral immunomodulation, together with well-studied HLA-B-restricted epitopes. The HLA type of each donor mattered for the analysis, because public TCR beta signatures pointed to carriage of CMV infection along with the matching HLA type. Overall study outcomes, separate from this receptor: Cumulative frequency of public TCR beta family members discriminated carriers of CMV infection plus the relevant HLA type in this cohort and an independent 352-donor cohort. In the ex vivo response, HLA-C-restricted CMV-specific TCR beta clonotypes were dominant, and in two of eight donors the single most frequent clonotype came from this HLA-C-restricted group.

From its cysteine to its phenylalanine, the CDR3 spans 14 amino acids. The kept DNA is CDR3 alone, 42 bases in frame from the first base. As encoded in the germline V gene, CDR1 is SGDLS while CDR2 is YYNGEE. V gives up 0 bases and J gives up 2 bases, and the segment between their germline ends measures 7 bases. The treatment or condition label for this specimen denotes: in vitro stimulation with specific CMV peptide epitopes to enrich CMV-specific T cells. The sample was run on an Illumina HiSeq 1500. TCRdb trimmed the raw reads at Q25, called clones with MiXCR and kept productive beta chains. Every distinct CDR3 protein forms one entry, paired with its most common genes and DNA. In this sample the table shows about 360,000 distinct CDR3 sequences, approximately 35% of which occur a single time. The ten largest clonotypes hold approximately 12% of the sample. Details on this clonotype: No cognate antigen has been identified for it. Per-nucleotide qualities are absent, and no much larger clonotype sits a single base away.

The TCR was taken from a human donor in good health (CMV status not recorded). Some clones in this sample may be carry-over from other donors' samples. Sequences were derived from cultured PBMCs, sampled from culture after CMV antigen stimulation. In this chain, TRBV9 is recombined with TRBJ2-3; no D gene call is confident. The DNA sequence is TGTGCCAGCAGCGTAGCAGGTATCACAGATACGCAGTATTTT. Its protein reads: CASSVAGITDTQYF.